The sequence of this T cell receptor (beta chain) was determined in a study of cytomegalovirus exposure and HLA in healthy donors. The wider study: Prior work identified some 120 million unique TCR beta sequences in roughly 190 million T cells. Study observations and caveats: An analysis was carried out at a later point. It showed that HLA-associated TCR beta chains were more clonally expanded than equally common non-associated chains. There were reportedly fewer N-insertions in an Asian-associated ancestry cluster than the approximately 600-donor mean, in a later analysis. Indistinguishable V segments such as TRBV6-2 and TRBV6-3 were excluded.

The PCR used 60 Vbeta and 13 Jbeta primers. Generated by immunoSEQ multiplex PCR, the TCRdb table keeps only in-frame clones and is missing some. The sample includes about 150,000 clones, about 74% of them seen just once. The ends were cut back, 6 bases at V and 9 bases at J, with 23 bases in the middle. Germline CDR1 reads MDHEN; CDR2 reads SYDVKM. CDR3 length equals 15 residues. As to this clone: Its antigen is undetermined.

The sequencing sample was made of PBMCs. The rearrangement uses TRBV28 and TRBJ1-2; TRBD1 is a possible D gene (5 bases). The clonotype comes from a woman aged 40 to 50 in good health and CMV-seronegative. The CDR3 sequence: CASRSQAGPLVSYTF. In nucleotides, the CDR3 is TGTGCCAGCAGATCTCAGGCAGGGCCACTGGTTAGCTACACCTTC.